The following is a T cell receptor beta chain sequence with its context. This specimen comes from a study of Tregs in tolerant kidney transplant recipients. Unstimulated Tregs (CD4+CD25+CD127-) and CD4+CD25- non-Tregs were sorted from PBMCs. This CDR3 region has 16 residues. Germline values: CDR1 SGDLS, CDR2 YYNGEE. The junction had 6 bases not matched to a gene; V was cut back by 2 bases and J by 2 bases. Using immunoSEQ multiplex PCR, the repertoire was profiled, and TCRdb retains in-frame clones only, with some absent. Of roughly 250,000 clones detected, approximately 83% appear once; the ten largest clones hold approximately 0.69%.

The material sequenced was CD4+ T cells from blood. The receptor was derived from a human donor in good health. The chain couples TRBV9 to TRBJ2-3; 9 bases align to TRBD2. The CDR3: CASSVPPGLATDTQYF. In nucleotides, the CDR3 is TGTGCCAGCAGCGTGCCTCCGGGACTAGCCACAGATACGCAGTATTTT.